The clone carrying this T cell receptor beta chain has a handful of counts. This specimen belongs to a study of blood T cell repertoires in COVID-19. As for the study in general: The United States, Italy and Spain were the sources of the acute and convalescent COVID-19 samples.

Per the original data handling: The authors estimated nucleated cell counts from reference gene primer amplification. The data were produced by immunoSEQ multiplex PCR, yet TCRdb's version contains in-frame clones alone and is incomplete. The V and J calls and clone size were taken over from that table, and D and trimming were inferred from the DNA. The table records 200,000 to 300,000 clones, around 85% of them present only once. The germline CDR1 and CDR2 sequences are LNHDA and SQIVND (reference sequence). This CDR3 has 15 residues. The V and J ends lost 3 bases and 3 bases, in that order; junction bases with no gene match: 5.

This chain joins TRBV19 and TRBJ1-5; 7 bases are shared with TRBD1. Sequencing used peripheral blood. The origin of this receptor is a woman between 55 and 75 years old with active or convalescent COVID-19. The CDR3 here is CASSILGQTNQPQHF. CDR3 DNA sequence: TGTGCCAGTAGTATTCTGGGACAGACCAATCAGCCCCAGCATTTT. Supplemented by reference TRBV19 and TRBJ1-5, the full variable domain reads DGGITQSPKYLFRKEGQNVTLSCEQNLNHDAMYWYRQDPGQGLRLIYYSQIVNDFQKGDIAEGYSVSREKKESFPLTVTSAQKNPTAFYLCASSILGQTNQPQHFGDGTRLSIL.